What follows is one T cell receptor beta chain and its context. No antigen is known for it. Use of 60 Vbeta and 13 Jbeta primers characterized the PCR. Sequenced by immunoSEQ multiplex PCR; TCRdb stores in-frame clones only, minus some. Here the sample table reports approximately 110,000 clones. These data belong to a study of cytomegalovirus exposure and HLA in healthy donors. The CDR3 runs 15 residues. Germline lookup yields CDR1 MNHEY and CDR2 SMNVEV (reference sequence). V was trimmed by 2 bases and J by 0 bases, leaving 10 bases between them. Study observations and caveats: Confirmation in vitro established that three CMV-associated chains were specific for CMV antigens. Usually a TCR sequence was rare, but some public TCRs were found in many donors.

The chain joins TRBV27 to TRBJ1-2; D ambiguous. Sample: PBMCs. This clonotype was sampled from a man aged 18-30 years in good health and CMV-seronegative. Here the CDR3 reads CASSLARSANYGYTF. Here the CDR3 DNA reads TGTGCCAGCAGTTTAGCTCGCAGCGCTAACTATGGCTACACCTTC.